The clone carrying this TCR beta chain was seen ten or more times. Its antigen is not identified. V gave up 2 bases and J gave up 5 bases, with 21 bases separating them. The CDR3 is 17 residues long. Per the germline V gene, CDR1 is SGHVS and CDR2 is FNYEAQ. This record belongs to a study of T cells in Graves' hyperthyroidism and ophthalmopathy. Findings of the study overall: Most clonotypes that expanded in the thyroid above 0.001 also showed up in blood.

Researchers defined stable Graves' hyperthyroidism as no ophthalmopathy progression within 18 months. What was amplified from RNA transcripts were TCR beta CDR3 regions. The HTBI primer set served for first-round RT-PCR of the TCR CDR3. MiXCR, run by TCRdb on the multiplex PCR reads, gives a single entry per CDR3 protein. The data contain fewer than 550,000 distinct CDR3 sequences, about a sixth of them singletons. This chain links TRBV7-6 with TRBJ1-1; the D gene is possibly TRBD1 (5 bases). The specimen sequenced was blood. This clonotype was obtained from a woman aged 18-29 years with Graves' hyperthyroidism. CDR3 DNA: TGTGCCAGCAGCTTATCGGACCATGGAGGGTCAGGGACTGAAGCTTTCTTT. Translated, it gives CASSLSDHGGSGTEAFF.